Presented here are 24 T cell receptor beta chains from one specimen sequenced in a study of cytomegalovirus exposure and HLA in healthy donors. Profiling relied on immunoSEQ multiplex PCR, and the TCRdb table lists in-frame clones only, not all of them. The sample carries 100,000 to 150,000 clones, about nine tenths recorded once. The sequencing sample was made of PBMCs. The receptors derive from a man aged 30 to 45 in good health and CMV-seronegative.

J is TRBJ2-2 and V is TRBV4-3, with TRBD1 as a possible D gene (5 bases). The CDR3 consists of 13 residues. Between the trimmed V and J ends, which lost 0 bases and 6 bases, there was a span of 5 bases. Germline V gene data show CDR1 as LGHNA and CDR2 as YSLEER. This CDR3 is CASSQEGPGELFF. The CDR3 DNA follows: TGCGCCAGCAGCCAAGAGGGGCCCGGGGAGCTGTTTTTT.

The chain recombines TRBV5-6 with TRBJ1-2; D remains ambiguous. This CDR3 has 14 residues. The V end lost 0 bases, the J end lost 4 bases, and 10 bases lay between the germline ends. Germline lookup yields CDR1 SGHDT and CDR2 YYEEEE. The CDR3 here is CASSLGQASYGYTF. The CDR3 DNA sequence: TGTGCCAGCAGCTTGGGACAAGCCAGCTATGGCTACACCTTC.

J is TRBJ2-1 and V is TRBV5-4; TRBD2 might be the D (5 bases). Germline CDR1 reads SGHNT; CDR2 reads YYREEE (reference sequence). The CDR3 has 19 residues. V gave up 0 bases and J gave up 0 bases, with 19 bases separating them. In DNA form, the CDR3 reads TGTGCCAGCAGCTTGGGACTAACTCCCGTGCGGAGCTCCTACAATGAGCAGTTCTTC. This sequence encodes CASSLGLTPVRSSYNEQFF.

Remarks on this clone: It is unclear where the CDR3 begins or ends on the DNA, so no DNA is shown, and the CDR3 is as TCRdb lists it. V is TRBV21-1 and J is TRBJ1-5; the D segment call TRBD1 is taken from the table without a DNA check. TRBV21-1 is deemed a pseudogene. The CDR3 totals 20 residues, both ends included. CDR3 residues: CASSKGVAQGTRSINQPQHF.

This clone was seen a handful of times. V usage is TRBV13 and J usage is TRBJ2-5, with D maybe TRBD2 (5 bases). Germline assignment: CDR1 PRHDT and CDR2 FYEKMQ (reference sequence). CDR3 length: 14 amino acids. Trimming removed 3 bases at V and 7 bases at J, with 15 bases between. The DNA for the CDR3 is TGTGCCAGCAGCTTTGGTGCGCGGGTCCGGACCCAGTACTTC. Amino acids: CASSFGARVRTQYF.

V gene TRBV7-2 combines with J gene TRBJ1-2; weak D call: TRBD1 (5 bases). Trimming removed 5 bases at V and 8 bases at J, with 24 bases between. CDR1 is SGHTA and CDR2 is FQGNSA in the germline V gene. This CDR3 region has 16 residues. In nucleotides, the CDR3 is TGTGCCAGCAGCCCAAGGGGCTCGGGGGTGGGGGTAGGCTACACCTTC. Translated: CASSPRGSGVGVGYTF.

A word on this clone: Within the sample, other DNA sequences also encode this same CDR3. This rearrangement joins TRBV9 to TRBJ2-1, with 7 bases lining up with TRBD2. The trim removed 0 bases at V and 0 bases at J, leaving 3 bases unmatched. CDR3 length: 16 amino acids. Germline values: CDR1 SGDLS, CDR2 YYNGEE. The CDR3 DNA reads TGTGCCAGCAGCGTAGGAGGCGGGAGCTCCTACAATGAGCAGTTCTTC. Protein: CASSVGGGSSYNEQFF.

The chain combines TRBV19 with TRBJ1-2; D ambiguous. V lost 3 bases and J lost 6, with 23 bases in between. The CDR3 consists of 17 residues. CDR1 is LNHDA, CDR2 SQIVND, per germline (reference sequence). CDR3 loop: CASSIPARSVLGDGYTF. CDR3 sequence (DNA): TGTGCCAGTAGTATCCCCGCCCGGAGCGTGCTCGGCGATGGCTACACCTTC.

The chain carries TRBV4-3 and TRBJ2-1, with 10 nucleotides matching TRBD2. The CDR3 extends over 16 amino acids. The J segment lost 6 bases and the V segment lost 4 bases, leaving 9 bases of the junction unmatched. Germline loops: CDR1 LGHNA, CDR2 YSLEER. The CDR3 DNA follows: TGCGCCAGCAGCCCCTTAGCGGGAGGACAACCCAATGAGCAGTTCTTC. This gives the protein CASSPLAGGQPNEQFF.

V gene TRBV2 combines with J gene TRBJ2-3; TRBD2 matches 8 bases. Germline-derived CDR1 and CDR2 are SNHLY and FYNNEI. Trimming removed 2 bases from V and 1 base from J; junction bases left unmatched: 2. The CDR3 runs to 15 residues. DNA for the CDR3: TGTGCCAGCAGTGAAACTAGCGGACGCACAGATACGCAGTATTTT. Protein product: CASSETSGRTDTQYF.

This sequence joins TRBV19 and TRBJ2-7, with TRBD1 identical over 10 bases. Germline V gene sequence: CDR1 LNHDA, CDR2 SQIVND (reference sequence). The CDR3 is 13 residues long. J was trimmed by 5 bases and V by 5 bases; bases with no gene match: 3. This CDR3 is CASSGTGAHEQYF. CDR3 bases: TGTGCCAGTAGTGGGACAGGGGCCCACGAGCAGTACTTC.

The chain links TRBV6-6 to TRBJ2-5; TRBD2 aligns across 9 bases. The CDR3 sequence is 13 residues long. CDR1 and CDR2 (germline): MNHNY, SVGAGI (reference sequence). The V gene end was trimmed by 6 bases and the J gene end by 4 bases; junction bases not matched to a gene: 3. CDR3 amino acids: CASSSSGRETQYF. The CDR3 DNA is TGTGCCAGCAGCAGTAGCGGGAGAGAGACCCAGTACTTC.

This chain uses TRBV6-1 with TRBJ2-7; TRBD2 might be the D (5 bases). Trimming cost V 4 bases and J 2 bases, with 15 bases left between them. The CDR3 extends over 15 amino acids. The germline gives CDR1 MNHNS, CDR2 SASEGT. In DNA, the CDR3 is TGTGCCAGCAGTGTTAGGACTTCCCCAACCTACGAGCAGTACTTC. Its translation is CASSVRTSPTYEQYF.

The V and J genes are TRBV5-1 and TRBJ2-7; 7 positions match TRBD2. Germline V gives CDR1 SGHRS, CDR2 YFSETQ. The CDR3 has 14 amino acids. Trimming removed 4 bases from V and 1 base from J; junction bases left unmatched: 5. The chain's CDR3 is CASSRGRGSYEQYF. The CDR3 region has the DNA TGCGCCAGCAGCCGGGGGAGGGGATCCTACGAGCAGTACTTC.

The chain combines TRBV7-2 with TRBJ2-4; unclear D gene. V was cut by 2 bases and J by 0 bases, with 8 bases left in between. The germline V gene has CDR1 SGHTA and CDR2 FQGNSA. This CDR3 is 15 amino acids long. DNA of the CDR3: TGTGCCAGCAGCTTAACTCCACTAGCCAAAAACATTCAGTACTTC. This codes for CASSLTPLAKNIQYF.

This chain joins TRBV5-1 and TRBJ2-7; 8 nucleotides line up with TRBD1. The V gene end was trimmed by 3 bases and the J gene end by 5 bases; junction bases not matched to a gene: 4. The germline V gene has CDR1 SGHRS and CDR2 YFSETQ. This CDR3 has 13 residues. CDR3 in amino acids: CASSSLTGDEQYF. The CDR3 coding sequence is TGCGCCAGCAGCTCCCTGACAGGGGACGAGCAGTACTTC.

The chain joins TRBV19 to TRBJ2-5; TRBD1 matches at 9 bases. Per the germline V gene, CDR1 is LNHDA and CDR2 is SQIVND (reference sequence). J was trimmed by 1 base and V by 6 bases; bases with no gene match: 24. CDR3 length equals 21 residues. The CDR3 DNA follows: TGTGCCAGTAGGACTCCCGCTAGGCCTCCGGACAGGGGAGGTACCCAAGAGACCCAGTACTTC. It encodes CASRTPARPPDRGGTQETQYF.

The V call is TRBV5-6, the J call TRBJ1-1, with 8 bases aligning to TRBD1. Germline V gene data show CDR1 as SGHDT and CDR2 as YYEEEE. The V gene end was trimmed by 4 bases and the J gene end by 4 bases; junction bases not matched to a gene: 6. The CDR3 runs to 14 residues. The CDR3 loop reads CASSPPTGATEAFF. The CDR3 coding sequence is TGTGCCAGCAGCCCACCGACAGGGGCCACTGAAGCTTTCTTT. Based on the CDR3 plus reference TRBV5-6 and TRBJ1-1, the full variable domain is DAGVTQSPTHLIKTRGQQVTLRCSPKSGHDTVSWYQQALGQGPQFIFQYYEEEERQRGNFPDRFSGHQFPNYSSELNVNALLLGDSALYLCASSPPTGATEAFFGQGTRLTVV.

V gene TRBV9 combines with J gene TRBJ2-3; maybe TRBD2 (6 bases). This CDR3 region has 16 residues. Trimming took off 0 bases at V and 3 bases at J, with 14 bases between the two ends. Looked up from germline, CDR1 is SGDLS and CDR2 is YYNGEE. The CDR3 here is CASSVGGGKLTDTQYF. The CDR3 DNA is TGTGCCAGCAGCGTAGGAGGCGGGAAGTTGACAGATACGCAGTATTTT.

J is TRBJ1-2 and V is TRBV30; 9 bases align to TRBD1. Germline V gene sequence: CDR1 GTSNPN, CDR2 SVGIG (reference sequence). Germline trimming cut 8 bases from V and 8 bases from J; bases unmatched to any gene: 15. This CDR3 contains 14 residues. The DNA of the CDR3 is TGTGCCGGCACCCACCCACAGGGGGCACGGGGCTACACCTTC. Amino acid sequence: CAGTHPQGARGYTF.

CDR3 sequence: CASSPLTAASANMNEKLFF. CDR3 nucleotide sequence: TGCGCCAGCAGCCCGTTAACTGCGGCCTCCGCTAACATGAATGAAAAACTGTTTTTT. V and J are TRBV4-1 and TRBJ1-4; D is unresolved. Germline CDR1 is MGHRA and CDR2 is YSYEKL. V was pared by 4 bases and J by 5 bases, with 26 bases between. This CDR3 is 19 amino acids long.

The CDR3 sequence is CASSPPWGGRNTGELFF. The CDR3 region has the DNA TGTGCCAGCAGCCCCCCCTGGGGAGGAAGAAACACCGGGGAGCTGTTTTTT. This chain joins TRBV9 and TRBJ2-2; a possible D gene is TRBD2 (6 bases). The CDR3 is 17 amino acids. Trimming removed 4 bases at V and 2 bases at J, with 18 bases between. Germline values: CDR1 SGDLS, CDR2 YYNGEE.

The gene calls are TRBV7-8 and TRBJ1-2; possible D gene TRBD1, 6 bases. Looked up from germline, CDR1 is SGHVS and CDR2 is FQNEAQ. The CDR3 loop spans 15 amino acids. Trimming removed 0 bases at V and 7 bases at J, with 15 bases between. CDR3 DNA: TGTGCCAGCAGCTTAGCCGGTTGGGGGCAAGGTGGCTACACCTTC. This sequence encodes CASSLAGWGQGGYTF.

V gene TRBV5-4 combines with J gene TRBJ2-1, with a weak D call TRBD2 (5 bases). The CDR3 spans 12 residues. Between the trimmed V and J ends, which lost 7 bases and 8 bases, there was a span of 13 bases. Germline CDR1 is SGHNT and CDR2 is YYREEE (reference sequence). The CDR3 loop is CASRRSGDEQFF. In DNA form, the CDR3 reads TGTGCCAGCCGGAGGTCTGGGGATGAGCAGTTCTTC.